This T cell receptor (beta chain) is drawn from a study of monozygotic twins with inflammatory bowel disease. General study points: The results supported no single strong signal or clonotype associated with IBD.

This CDR3 contains 15 residues. CDR1 is ENHRY, CDR2 SYGVKD, per germline. UMIs that included a 6-nucleotide sample barcode were added by template switching, which took place during cDNA synthesis. Each CDR3 protein gets one entry in TCRdb, which reprocessed the 5' RACE reads and gives no DNA. The ten most abundant clones cover approximately 7.4% of a sample with 170,000 or so distinct CDR3 sequences. For this clonotype: Its antigen is currently unknown.

The sequenced sample was blood. The gene calls are TRBV10-3 and TRBJ2-3; TCRdb's D gene call, TRBD1, goes unchecked for lack of DNA. This receptor was obtained from a human donor with ulcerative colitis or Crohn's disease, or a healthy co-twin of an affected twin (not recorded which). The CDR3 loop reads CAISEQGAHADTQYF.